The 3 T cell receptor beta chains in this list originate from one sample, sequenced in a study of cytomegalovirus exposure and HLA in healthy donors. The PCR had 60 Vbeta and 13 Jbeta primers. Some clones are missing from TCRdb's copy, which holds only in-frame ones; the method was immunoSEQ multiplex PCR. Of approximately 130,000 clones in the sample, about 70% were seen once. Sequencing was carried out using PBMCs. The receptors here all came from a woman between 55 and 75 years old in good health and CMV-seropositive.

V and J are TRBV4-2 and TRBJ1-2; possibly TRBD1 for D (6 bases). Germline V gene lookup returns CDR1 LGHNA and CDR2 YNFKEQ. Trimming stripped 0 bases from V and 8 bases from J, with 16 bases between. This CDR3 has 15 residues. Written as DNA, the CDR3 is TGTGCCAGCAGCCAAGATTTGGTTGCAGGGGCCGGCTACACCTTC. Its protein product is CASSQDLVAGAGYTF.

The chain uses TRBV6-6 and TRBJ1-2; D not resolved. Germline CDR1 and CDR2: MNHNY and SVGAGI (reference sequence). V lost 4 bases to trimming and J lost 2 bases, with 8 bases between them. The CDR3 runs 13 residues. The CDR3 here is CASSLRVNYGYTF. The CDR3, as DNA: TGTGCCAGCAGTTTACGAGTCAACTATGGCTACACCTTC.

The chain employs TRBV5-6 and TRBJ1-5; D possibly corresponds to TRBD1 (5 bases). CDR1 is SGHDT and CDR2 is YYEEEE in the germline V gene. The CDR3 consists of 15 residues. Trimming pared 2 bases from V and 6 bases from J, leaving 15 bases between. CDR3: CASSFEGAGGQPQHF. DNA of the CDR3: TGTGCCAGCAGCTTTGAGGGCGCGGGGGGTCAGCCCCAGCATTTT.